This T cell receptor beta chain was identified in a study of ipilimumab plus nivolumab after autologous stem cell transplantation. About the research overall: Myeloma cases were transplant-naive high-risk or relapsed within 3 years post first autologous transplant.

The CDR3 extends over 17 amino acids. J gave up 0 bases and V 4 bases, and 9 bases lay outside the gene matches. Germline V gives CDR1 SGHNT, CDR2 YYREEE (reference sequence). Comments on this clone: Its matching antigen is unknown.

The repertoire was sequenced with immunoSEQ multiplex PCR; TCRdb's copy has only in-frame clones and lacks some. The sample consists of just over 40,000 clones, about 91% of them appearing once. Study findings and constraints: TCR repertoire, Treg phenotype and gut microbiota reportedly support more study of this approach.

Starting 14 to 28 days after autologous transplant, ipilimumab 1 mg/kg was given. This chain uses TRBV5-4 with TRBJ1-3; 8 positions agree with TRBD1. This clonotype was obtained from a male donor with multiple myeloma. The source was PBMCs, collected in a trial of ipilimumab plus nivolumab as post-transplant consolidation. CDR3 in amino acids: CASSIGQGEASGNTIYF. The CDR3 DNA sequence: TGTGCCAGCAGCATTGGACAGGGTGAGGCCTCTGGAAACACCATATATTTT. The whole variable domain, remainder taken from reference TRBV5-4 and TRBJ1-3, is ETGVTQSPTHLIKTRGQQVTLRCSSQSGHNTVSWYQQALGQGPQFIFQYYREEENGRGNFPPRFSGLQFPNYSSELNVNALELDDSALYLCASSIGQGEASGNTIYFGEGSWLTVV.